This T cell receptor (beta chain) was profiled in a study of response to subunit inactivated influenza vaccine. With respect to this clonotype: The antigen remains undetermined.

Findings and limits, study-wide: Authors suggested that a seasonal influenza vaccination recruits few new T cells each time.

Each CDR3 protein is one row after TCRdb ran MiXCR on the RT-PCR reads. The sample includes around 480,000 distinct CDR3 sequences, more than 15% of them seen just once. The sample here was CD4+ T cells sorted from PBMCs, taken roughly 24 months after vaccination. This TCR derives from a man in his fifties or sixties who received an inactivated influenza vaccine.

CDR3 residues: CASSSNLESGGYTF. The DNA of the CDR3 is TGTGCCAGCAGTTCAAACCTAGAATCAGGTGGCTACACCTTC. The rearrangement links TRBV12-3 or TRBV12-4 to TRBJ1-2; D not resolved. CDR3 size: 14 residues. The V end lost 4 bases, the J end lost 7 bases, and 16 bases lay between the germline ends.